Following are 8 T cell receptor beta chains from one sample sequenced in a study of vaccination effects on CD4 cells after COVID-19. Clones were read by immunoSEQ multiplex PCR, and TCRdb kept only the in-frame ones, dropping some. The table includes about 79,000 clones, 70% to 75% detected once. These receptors lack a known antigen. Antigen-specific CD4+ T cells were first expanded with viral peptide pools by the ViraFEST assay and only then sequenced. CD4+ T cells were isolated after roughly nine days of culture. Source: CD4+ T cells from PBMCs cultured with HCoV-229E spike peptides, taken before COVID-19 vaccination. These TCRs come from a human donor who received a COVID-19 vaccine.

The chain combines TRBV9 with TRBJ2-1, with 7 positions matching TRBD2. The germline gives CDR1 SGDLS, CDR2 YYNGEE. With V trimmed by 0 bases and J by 3 bases, 0 bases remained unmatched. This CDR3 contains 14 residues. CDR3 amino acids: CASSVGGGYNEQFF. CDR3 nucleotide sequence: TGTGCCAGCAGCGTAGGGGGGGGCTACAATGAGCAGTTCTTC. Variable domain in full (rest from reference TRBV9 and TRBJ2-1): DSGVTQTPKHLITATGQRVTLRCSPRSGDLSVYWYQQSLDQGLQFLIQYYNGEERAKGNILERFSAQQFPDLHSELNLSSLELGDSALYFCASSVGGGYNEQFFGPGTRLTVL.

The chain couples TRBV2 to TRBJ2-5; TRBD2 aligns across 14 bases. The CDR3 loop spans 19 amino acids. The junction had 12 bases not matched to a gene; V was cut back by 6 bases and J by 0 bases. The germline V gene encodes CDR1 SNHLY and CDR2 FYNNEI. The CDR3 region has the DNA TGTGCCAGCAGCCGGGAGCGGACTAGCGGGGGGATGTACCAAGAGACCCAGTACTTC. This sequence encodes CASSRERTSGGMYQETQYF.

The chain carries TRBV19 and TRBJ1-5; D remains ambiguous. V was cut by 1 base and J by 2 bases, with 9 bases left in between. Germline-derived CDR1 and CDR2 are LNHDA and SQIVND (reference sequence). The CDR3 loop spans 15 amino acids. As DNA, the CDR3 is TGTGCCAGTAGTATAGCCGCGGCAGGCAATCAGCCCCAGCATTTT. Protein: CASSIAAAGNQPQHF. The full variable domain, with the rest looked up from reference TRBV19 and TRBJ1-5, is DGGITQSPKYLFRKEGQNVTLSCEQNLNHDAMYWYRQDPGQGLRLIYYSQIVNDFQKGDIAEGYSVSREKKESFPLTVTSAQKNPTAFYLCASSIAAAGNQPQHFGDGTRLSIL.

The gene calls are TRBV28 and TRBJ2-7; D possibly matches TRBD1 or TRBD2 (5 bases each). The V gene's germline CDR1 is MDHEN and CDR2 SYDVKM. Trimming removed 3 bases at V and 2 bases at J, with 11 bases between. The CDR3 length is 14 residues. The CDR3 DNA is TGTGCCAGCAGTTTCGGGGACCGGCCCTACGAGCAGTACGTC. This gives the protein CASSFGDRPYEQYV.

V usage is TRBV4-1 and J usage is TRBJ1-1, with D hard to call. Per the germline V gene, CDR1 is MGHRA and CDR2 is YSYEKL. This CDR3 is built from 19 residues. V was cut by 4 bases and J by 1 base, with 25 bases left in between. The CDR3 DNA is TGCGCCAGCAGCCTTCGATCAAGTTCCACTGCGATAGGGAACACTGAAGCTTTCTTT. Its protein product is CASSLRSSSTAIGNTEAFF.

This chain uses TRBV6-5 with TRBJ1-1; D possibly corresponds to TRBD1 (5 bases). V lost 6 bases, J lost 2 bases, and 10 bases lay in between. The germline V gene encodes CDR1 MNHEY and CDR2 SVGAGI. This CDR3 contains 13 residues. Here the CDR3 DNA reads TGTGCCAGCAGACGACAGACAAACACTGAAGCTTTCTTT. As protein: CASRRQTNTEAFF.

This sequence joins TRBV3-1 (or the pseudogene TRBV3-2) and TRBJ1-2; D is undetermined. CDR3 length: 16 residues. V was cut by 5 bases and J by 0 bases, with 16 bases left in between. Germline CDR1 LGHDT, CDR2 YNNKEL (reference sequence). CDR3 region: CASSFSRGAANYGYTF. The CDR3 coding sequence is TGTGCCAGCAGCTTTTCGCGGGGAGCCGCTAACTATGGCTACACCTTC.

The J gene is TRBJ1-6, the V gene TRBV6-5, with 7 bases matching TRBD1. The CDR3 has 13 residues. Germline lookup yields CDR1 MNHEY and CDR2 SVGAGI. J was trimmed by 7 bases and V by 10 bases; bases with no gene match: 7. The CDR3 loop reads CAIKQGLNSPLHF. CDR3 in DNA: TGTGCCATAAAACAGGGGCTCAATTCACCCCTCCACTTT.